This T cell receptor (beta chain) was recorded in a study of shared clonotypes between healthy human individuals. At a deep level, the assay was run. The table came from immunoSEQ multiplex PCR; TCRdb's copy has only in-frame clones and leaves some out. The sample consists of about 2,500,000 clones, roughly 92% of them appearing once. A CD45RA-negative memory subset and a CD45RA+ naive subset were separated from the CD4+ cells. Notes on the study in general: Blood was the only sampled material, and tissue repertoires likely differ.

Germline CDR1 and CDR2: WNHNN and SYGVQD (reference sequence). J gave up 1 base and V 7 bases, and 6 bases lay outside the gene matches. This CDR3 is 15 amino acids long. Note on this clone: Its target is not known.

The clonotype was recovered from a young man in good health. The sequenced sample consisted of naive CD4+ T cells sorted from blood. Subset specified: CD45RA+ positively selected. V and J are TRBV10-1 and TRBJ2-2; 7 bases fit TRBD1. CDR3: CASNNAGGNTGELFF. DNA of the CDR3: TGCGCCAGCAATAACGCAGGGGGGAACACCGGGGAGCTGTTTTTT.